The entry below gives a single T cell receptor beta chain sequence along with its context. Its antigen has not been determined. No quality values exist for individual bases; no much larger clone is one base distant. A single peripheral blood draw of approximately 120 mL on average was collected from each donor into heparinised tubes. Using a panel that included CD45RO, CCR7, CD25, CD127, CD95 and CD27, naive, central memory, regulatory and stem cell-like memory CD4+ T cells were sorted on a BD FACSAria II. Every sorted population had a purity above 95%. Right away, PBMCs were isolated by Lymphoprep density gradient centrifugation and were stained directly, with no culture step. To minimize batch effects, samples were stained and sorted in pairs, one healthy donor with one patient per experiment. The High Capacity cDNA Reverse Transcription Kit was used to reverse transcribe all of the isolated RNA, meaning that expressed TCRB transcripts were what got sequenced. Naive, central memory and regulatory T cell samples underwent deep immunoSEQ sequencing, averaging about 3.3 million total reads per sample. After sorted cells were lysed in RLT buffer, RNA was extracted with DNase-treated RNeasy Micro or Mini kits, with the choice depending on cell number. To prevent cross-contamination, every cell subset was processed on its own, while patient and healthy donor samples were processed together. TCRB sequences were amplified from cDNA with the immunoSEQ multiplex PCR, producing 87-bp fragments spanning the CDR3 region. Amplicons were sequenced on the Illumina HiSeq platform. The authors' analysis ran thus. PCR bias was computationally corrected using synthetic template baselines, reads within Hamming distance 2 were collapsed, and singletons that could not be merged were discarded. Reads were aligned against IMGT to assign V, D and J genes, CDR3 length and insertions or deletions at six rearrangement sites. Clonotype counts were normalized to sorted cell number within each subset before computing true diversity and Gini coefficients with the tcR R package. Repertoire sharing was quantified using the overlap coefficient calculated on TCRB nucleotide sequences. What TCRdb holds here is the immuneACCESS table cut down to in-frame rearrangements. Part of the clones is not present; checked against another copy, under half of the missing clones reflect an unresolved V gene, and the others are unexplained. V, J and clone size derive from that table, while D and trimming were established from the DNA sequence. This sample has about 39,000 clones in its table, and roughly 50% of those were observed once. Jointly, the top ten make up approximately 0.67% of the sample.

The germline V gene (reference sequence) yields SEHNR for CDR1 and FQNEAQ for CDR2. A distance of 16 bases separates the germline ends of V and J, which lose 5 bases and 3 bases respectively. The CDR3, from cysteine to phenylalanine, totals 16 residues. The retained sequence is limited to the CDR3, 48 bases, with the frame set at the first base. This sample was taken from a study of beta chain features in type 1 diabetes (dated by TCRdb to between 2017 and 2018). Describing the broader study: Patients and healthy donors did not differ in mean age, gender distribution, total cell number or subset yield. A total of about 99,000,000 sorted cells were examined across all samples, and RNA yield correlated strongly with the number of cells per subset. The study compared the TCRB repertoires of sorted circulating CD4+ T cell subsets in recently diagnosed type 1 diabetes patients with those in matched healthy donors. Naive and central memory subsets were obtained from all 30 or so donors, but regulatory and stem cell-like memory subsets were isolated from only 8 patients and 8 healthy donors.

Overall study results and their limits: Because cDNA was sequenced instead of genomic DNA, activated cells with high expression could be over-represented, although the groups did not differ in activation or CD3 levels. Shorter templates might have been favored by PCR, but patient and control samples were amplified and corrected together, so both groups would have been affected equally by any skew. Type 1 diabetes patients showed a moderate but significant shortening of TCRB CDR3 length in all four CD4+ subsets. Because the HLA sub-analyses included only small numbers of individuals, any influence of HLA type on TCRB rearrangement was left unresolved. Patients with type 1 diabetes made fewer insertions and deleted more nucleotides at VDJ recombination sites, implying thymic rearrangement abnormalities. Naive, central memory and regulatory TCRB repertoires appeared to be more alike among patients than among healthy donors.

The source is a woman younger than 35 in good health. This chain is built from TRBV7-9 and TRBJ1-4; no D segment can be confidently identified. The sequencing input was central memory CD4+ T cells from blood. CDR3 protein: CASSPRGEGANEKLFF. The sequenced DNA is TGTGCCAGCAGCCCTAGAGGCGAGGGAGCTAATGAAAAACTGTTTTTT.